The 14 T cell receptor beta chains given below trace back to one sample, sequenced in a study of PD-L1 blockade in urothelial cancer. Sequencing was performed with immunoSEQ multiplex PCR; in TCRdb, only in-frame clones are kept and a portion is missing. The top ten hold 4.5% to 7% of the sample, which has around 80,000 clones, around 87% seen once. The sequences come from PBMCs, collected around atezolizumab (anti-PD-L1) treatment. These receptor sequences come from a woman in her 70s with urothelial cancer.

The V call is TRBV2, the J call TRBJ2-5; no firm D call. The germline V gene has CDR1 SNHLY and CDR2 FYNNEI. Trimming took off 5 bases at V and 5 bases at J, with 6 bases between the two ends. This CDR3 is 11 amino acids long. CDR3 sequence: CASSSLETQYF. CDR3 sequence (DNA): TGTGCCAGCAGTTCCCTGGAGACCCAGTACTTC.

The chain couples TRBV5-1 to TRBJ2-5, with 10 positions matching TRBD1. Germline V gene data show CDR1 as SGHRS and CDR2 as YFSETQ. The CDR3 length is 14 residues. With 5 bases clipped from V and 3 bases from J, the junction kept 4 bases outside the gene matches. The CDR3 loop reads CASRTGTGEETQYF. The CDR3 region has the DNA TGCGCCAGCAGAACCGGGACAGGGGAAGAGACCCAGTACTTC.

This chain links TRBV6-5 with TRBJ2-7, with D possibly TRBD2 on 5 matching bases. Trimming took 5 bases from V and 2 from J, leaving 13 bases between them. This CDR3 spans 14 amino acids. CDR1 is MNHEY, CDR2 SVGAGI, per germline. The CDR3 sequence: CASSPWTGTYEQYF. The DNA of the CDR3 is TGTGCCAGCAGTCCCTGGACGGGAACCTACGAGCAGTACTTC.

The chain uses TRBV29-1 and TRBJ2-1, with 7 nucleotides matching TRBD2. This CDR3 spans 13 amino acids. Germline assignment: CDR1 SQVTM and CDR2 ANQGSEA. With V trimmed by 4 bases and J by 6 bases, 6 bases remained unmatched. This CDR3 is CSVGSLAGNEQFF. The CDR3, as DNA: TGCAGCGTTGGTTCGTTAGCGGGCAATGAGCAGTTCTTC.

The table lists this clone with a count of one. The chain recombines TRBV6-1 with TRBJ2-1; TRBD2 aligns across 8 bases. In germline, CDR1 is MNHNS, CDR2 SASEGT. This CDR3 has 17 amino acids. Germline trimming cut 4 bases from V and 8 bases from J; bases unmatched to any gene: 16. CDR3 in amino acids: CASSAGILRGARDEQFF. The CDR3, as DNA: TGTGCCAGCAGTGCCGGGATCCTGCGGGGGGCGCGCGATGAGCAGTTCTTC.

The chain couples TRBV19 to TRBJ2-7; 13 bases line up with TRBD2. V was clipped by 8 bases and J by 5 bases; unmatched bases: 3. CDR3 length equals 13 residues. Looked up from germline, CDR1 is LNHDA and CDR2 is SQIVND (reference sequence). CDR3 DNA: TGTGCCAGTGTTGGGACTAGCGGGAACGAGCAGTACTTC. Amino acid sequence: CASVGTSGNEQYF.

The chain links TRBV9 to TRBJ1-2; TRBD1 matches at 7 bases. With V trimmed by 7 bases and J by 4 bases, 7 bases remained unmatched. Germline values: CDR1 SGDLS, CDR2 YYNGEE. The CDR3 spans 13 residues. CDR3 bases: TGTGCCAGCGGGACAGCGGTGGGCTATGGCTACACCTTC. It specifies CASGTAVGYGYTF.

A single count supports this clone. This chain uses TRBV30 with TRBJ1-4; D is ambiguous. V gave up 1 base and J gave up 7 bases, with 4 bases separating them. The CDR3 has 11 residues. Germline values: CDR1 GTSNPN, CDR2 SVGIG (reference sequence). The CDR3 DNA reads as TGTGCCTGGAGTGCGGTTGAAAAACTGTTTTTT. Protein: CAWSAVEKLFF.

V gene TRBV9 combines with J gene TRBJ1-1, with D perhaps matching TRBD1 (6 bases). CDR3 length equals 14 residues. Deletions cut 3 bases from V and 2 bases from J, with 11 bases between. Germline CDR1 and CDR2: SGDLS and YYNGEE. CDR3 DNA sequence: TGTGCCAGCAGCGAGGGGGTGAGAAACACTGAAGCTTTCTTT. It codes for CASSEGVRNTEAFF.

The chain uses TRBV29-1 and TRBJ1-1, with D maybe TRBD1 (5 bases). Trimming stripped 6 bases from V and 4 bases from J, with 15 bases between. Germline values: CDR1 SQVTM, CDR2 ANQGSEA. The CDR3 consists of 13 residues. The CDR3 spells CSVMGLSGTEAFF. The CDR3, as DNA: TGCAGCGTCATGGGACTGTCCGGCACTGAAGCTTTCTTT.

This chain joins TRBV9 and TRBJ2-1; D is perhaps TRBD2 (6 bases). CDR3 size: 15 residues. With 0 bases removed from V and 0 bases from J, the gap between germline ends came to 7 bases. CDR1 SGDLS and CDR2 YYNGEE come from the germline V gene. The CDR3 protein is CASSVVGGSYNEQFF. DNA of the CDR3: TGTGCCAGCAGCGTAGTCGGGGGCTCCTACAATGAGCAGTTCTTC.

This rearrangement joins TRBV10-3 to TRBJ2-7; D is possibly TRBD2 (6 bases). Germline-derived CDR1 and CDR2 are ENHRY and SYGVKD. The V gene lost 5 bases and the J gene lost 1 base, with 12 bases spanning the gap. The CDR3 runs to 14 residues. The CDR3: CAISPPGGSYEQYF. The CDR3 DNA follows: TGTGCCATCAGTCCTCCTGGGGGGTCCTACGAGCAGTACTTC.

Notes on this clone: The germline gene is not matched at one end of the junction; a read error may be the cause. V and J are TRBV30 and TRBJ1-2; 10 bases line up with TRBD1. Germline CDR1 GTSNPN, CDR2 SVGIG (reference sequence). The CDR3 loop spans 15 amino acids. CDR3 DNA: TGTGCCAGGAGGATGGGTTGGGACAGGGGAGTAGGCTACACCTTC. Translating it yields CARRMGWDRGVGYTF.

Concerning this clone itself: A read error may account for a junction end that differs from germline. V gene TRBV5-1 combines with J gene TRBJ2-2; 10 nucleotides line up with TRBD1. The germline V gene has CDR1 SGHRS and CDR2 YFSETQ. The CDR3 is 16 residues long. In nucleotides, the CDR3 is TGCGCCAGCACCTTGGGACAGGGGTTCGGGGCCGGGGAGCTGTTTTTT. Translating it yields CASTLGQGFGAGELFF.